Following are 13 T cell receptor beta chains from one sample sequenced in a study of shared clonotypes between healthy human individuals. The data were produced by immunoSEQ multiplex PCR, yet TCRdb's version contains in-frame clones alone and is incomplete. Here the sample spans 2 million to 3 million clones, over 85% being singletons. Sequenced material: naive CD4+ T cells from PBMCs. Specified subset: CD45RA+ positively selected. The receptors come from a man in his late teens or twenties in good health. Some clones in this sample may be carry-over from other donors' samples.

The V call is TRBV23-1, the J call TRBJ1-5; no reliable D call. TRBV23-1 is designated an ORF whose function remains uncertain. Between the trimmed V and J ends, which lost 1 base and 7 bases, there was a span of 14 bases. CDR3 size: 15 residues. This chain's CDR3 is CASSQWLSVGQPQHF. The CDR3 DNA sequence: TGCGCCAGCAGTCAATGGTTGAGTGTGGGGCAGCCCCAGCATTTT.

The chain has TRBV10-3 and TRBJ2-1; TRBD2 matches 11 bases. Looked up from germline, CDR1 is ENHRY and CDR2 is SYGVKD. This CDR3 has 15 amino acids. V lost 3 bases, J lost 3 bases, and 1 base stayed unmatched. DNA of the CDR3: TGTGCCATCAGTGATACTAGCGGGAGCTACAATGAGCAGTTCTTC. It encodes CAISDTSGSYNEQFF.

The DNA of the CDR3 is TGTGCCAGCAGCTGGGCTCACGGGAACTATGGCTACACCTTC. Translated, it gives CASSWAHGNYGYTF. The chain has TRBV13 and TRBJ1-2; D unclear. CDR1 is PRHDT, CDR2 FYEKMQ, per germline (reference sequence). CDR3 size: 14 residues. Trimming took off 4 bases at V and 2 bases at J, with 11 bases between the two ends.

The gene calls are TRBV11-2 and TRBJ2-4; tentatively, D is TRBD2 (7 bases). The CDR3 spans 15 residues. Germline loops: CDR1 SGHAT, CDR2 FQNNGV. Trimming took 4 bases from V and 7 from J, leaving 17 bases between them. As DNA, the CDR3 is TGTGCCAGCAGCTCTCAGGGGACCGGGGGGAACATTCAGTACTTC. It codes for CASSSQGTGGNIQYF.

The CDR3 nucleotides read TGTGCCAGCAGTCAGGGGAACATGCAGTACTTC. This gives the protein CASSQGNMQYF. This chain links TRBV28 with TRBJ2-7, with a tentative D call TRBD1 (6 bases). Germline lookup yields CDR1 MDHEN and CDR2 SYDVKM. V dropped 5 bases and J dropped 9 bases, with 11 bases sitting between them. CDR3 length equals 11 residues. The entire variable domain, with the rest obtained from reference TRBV28 and TRBJ2-7, is as follows: DVKVTQSSRYLVKRTGEKVFLECVQDMDHENMFWYRQDPGLGLRLIYFSYDVKMKEKGDIPEGYSVSREKKERFSLILESASTNQTSMYLCASSQGNMQYFGPGTRLTVT.

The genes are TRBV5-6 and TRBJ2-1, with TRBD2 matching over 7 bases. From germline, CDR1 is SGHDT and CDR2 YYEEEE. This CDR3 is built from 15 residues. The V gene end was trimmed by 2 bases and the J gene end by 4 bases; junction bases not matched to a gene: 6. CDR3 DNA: TGTGCCAGCAGCTTCCGGGACTACAAATACAATGAGCAGTTCTTC. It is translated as CASSFRDYKYNEQFF.

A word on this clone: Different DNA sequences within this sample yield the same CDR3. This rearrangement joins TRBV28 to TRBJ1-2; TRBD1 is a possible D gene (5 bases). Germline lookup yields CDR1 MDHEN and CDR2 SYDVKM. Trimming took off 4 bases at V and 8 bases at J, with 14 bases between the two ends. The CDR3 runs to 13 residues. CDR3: CASSSRDRAGYTF. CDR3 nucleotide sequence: TGTGCCAGCAGTTCACGGGACCGAGCCGGCTACACCTTC.

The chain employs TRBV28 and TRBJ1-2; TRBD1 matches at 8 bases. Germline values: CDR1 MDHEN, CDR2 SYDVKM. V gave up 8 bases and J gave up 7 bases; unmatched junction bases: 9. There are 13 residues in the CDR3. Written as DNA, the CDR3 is TGTGCCAGCTTTGGGGCAGGGGGCAGTGGCTACACCTTC. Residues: CASFGAGGSGYTF.

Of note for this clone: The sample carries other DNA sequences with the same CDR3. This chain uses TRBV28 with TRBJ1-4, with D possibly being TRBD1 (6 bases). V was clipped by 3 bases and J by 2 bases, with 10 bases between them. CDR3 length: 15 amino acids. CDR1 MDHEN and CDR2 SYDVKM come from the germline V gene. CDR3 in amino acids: CASSFGGATNEKLFF. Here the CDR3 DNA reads TGTGCCAGCAGTTTTGGGGGGGCTACTAATGAAAAACTGTTTTTT.

The CDR3 nucleotides are TGCGCCAGCAGCCAAGATGGAGGACAGACTATTTTTAACTATGGCTACACCTTC. Encoded protein: CASSQDGGQTIFNYGYTF. The rearrangement links TRBV4-1 to TRBJ1-2; the D gene is possibly TRBD1 (6 bases). V was shortened by 0 bases and J by 1 base, with 18 bases between the two germline ends. Germline V gives CDR1 MGHRA, CDR2 YSYEKL. This CDR3 has 18 residues.

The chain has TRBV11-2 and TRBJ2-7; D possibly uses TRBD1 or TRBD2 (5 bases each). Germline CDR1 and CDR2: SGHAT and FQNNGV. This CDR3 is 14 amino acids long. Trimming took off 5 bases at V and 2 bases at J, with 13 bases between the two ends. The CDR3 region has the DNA TGTGCCAGCAGCCGGAGGTGGGGGACCTACGAGCAGTACTTC. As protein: CASSRRWGTYEQYF.

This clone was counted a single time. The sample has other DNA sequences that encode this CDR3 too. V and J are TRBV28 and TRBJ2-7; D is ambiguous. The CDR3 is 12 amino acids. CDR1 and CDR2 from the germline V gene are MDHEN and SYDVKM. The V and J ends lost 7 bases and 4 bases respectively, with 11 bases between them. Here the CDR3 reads CASTPRTYEQYF. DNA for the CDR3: TGTGCCAGCACCCCTCGGACGTACGAGCAGTACTTC. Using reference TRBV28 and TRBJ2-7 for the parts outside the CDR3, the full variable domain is DVKVTQSSRYLVKRTGEKVFLECVQDMDHENMFWYRQDPGLGLRLIYFSYDVKMKEKGDIPEGYSVSREKKERFSLILESASTNQTSMYLCASTPRTYEQYFGPGTRLTVT.

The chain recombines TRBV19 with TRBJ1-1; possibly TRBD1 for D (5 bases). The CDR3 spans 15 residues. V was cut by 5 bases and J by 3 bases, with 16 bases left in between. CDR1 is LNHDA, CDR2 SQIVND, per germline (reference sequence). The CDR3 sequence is CASSGLGDLDTEAFF. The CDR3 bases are TGTGCCAGTAGTGGCCTCGGGGACTTGGACACTGAAGCTTTCTTT.